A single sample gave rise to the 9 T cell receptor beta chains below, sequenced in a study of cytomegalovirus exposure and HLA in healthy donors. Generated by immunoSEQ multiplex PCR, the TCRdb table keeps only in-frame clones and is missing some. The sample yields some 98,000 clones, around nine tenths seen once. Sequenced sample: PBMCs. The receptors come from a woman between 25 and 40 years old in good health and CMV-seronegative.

As DNA, the CDR3 is TGCAGCGGGCTCCGGGGACAAGGGTTCTATGAGCAGTTCTTC. Protein: CSGLRGQGFYEQFF. The V call is TRBV29-1, the J call TRBJ2-1; possibly TRBD1 for D (6 bases). Trimming took off 7 bases at V and 8 bases at J, with 21 bases between the two ends. Germline-derived CDR1 and CDR2 are SQVTM and ANQGSEA. The CDR3 extends over 14 amino acids.

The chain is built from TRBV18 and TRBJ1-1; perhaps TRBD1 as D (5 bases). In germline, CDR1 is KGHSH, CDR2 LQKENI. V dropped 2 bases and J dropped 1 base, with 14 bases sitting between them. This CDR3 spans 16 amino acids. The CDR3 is CASSPTLGQGNTEAFF. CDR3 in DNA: TGTGCCAGCTCACCAACACTGGGGCAGGGGAACACTGAAGCTTTCTTT.

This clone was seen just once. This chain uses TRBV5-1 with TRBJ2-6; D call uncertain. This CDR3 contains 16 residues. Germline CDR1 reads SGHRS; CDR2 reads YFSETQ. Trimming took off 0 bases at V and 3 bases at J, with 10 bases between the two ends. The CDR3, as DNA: TGCGCCAGCAGCTTGGGAGGTGCCGGTGGGGCCAACGTCCTGACTTTC. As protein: CASSLGGAGGANVLTF.

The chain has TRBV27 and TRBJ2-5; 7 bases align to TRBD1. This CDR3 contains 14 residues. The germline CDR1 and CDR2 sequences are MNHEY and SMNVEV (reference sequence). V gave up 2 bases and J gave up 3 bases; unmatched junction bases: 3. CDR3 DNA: TGTGCCAGCAGTTTAGGCAGGGGGAAAGAGACCCAGTACTTC. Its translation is CASSLGRGKETQYF.

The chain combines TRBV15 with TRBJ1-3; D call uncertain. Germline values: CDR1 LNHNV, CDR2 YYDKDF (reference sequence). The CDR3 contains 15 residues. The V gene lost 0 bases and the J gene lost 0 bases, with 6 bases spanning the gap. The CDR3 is CATSRESFSGNTIYF. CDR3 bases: TGTGCCACCAGCAGAGAAAGCTTCTCTGGAAACACCATATATTTT.

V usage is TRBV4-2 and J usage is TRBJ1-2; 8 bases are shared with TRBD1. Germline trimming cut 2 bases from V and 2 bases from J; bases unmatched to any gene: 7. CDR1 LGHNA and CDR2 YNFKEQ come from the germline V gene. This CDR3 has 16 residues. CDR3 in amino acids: CASSQPGQGINYGYTF. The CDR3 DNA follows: TGTGCCAGCAGCCAACCCGGACAGGGAATCAACTATGGCTACACCTTC.

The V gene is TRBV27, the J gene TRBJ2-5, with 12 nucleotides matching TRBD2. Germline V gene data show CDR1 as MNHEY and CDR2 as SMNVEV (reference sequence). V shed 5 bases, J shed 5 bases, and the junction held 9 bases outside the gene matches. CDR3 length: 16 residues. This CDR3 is CASSPLTSGGLETQYF. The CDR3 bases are TGTGCCAGCAGTCCCTTGACTAGCGGGGGTTTGGAGACCCAGTACTTC.

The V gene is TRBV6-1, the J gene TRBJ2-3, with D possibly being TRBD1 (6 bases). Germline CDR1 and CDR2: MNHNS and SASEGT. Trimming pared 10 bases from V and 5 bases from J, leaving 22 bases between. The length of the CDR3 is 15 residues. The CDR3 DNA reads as TGTGCCACCAGCCCATCCCAGGGGATTATAGATACGCAGTATTTT. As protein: CATSPSQGIIDTQYF.

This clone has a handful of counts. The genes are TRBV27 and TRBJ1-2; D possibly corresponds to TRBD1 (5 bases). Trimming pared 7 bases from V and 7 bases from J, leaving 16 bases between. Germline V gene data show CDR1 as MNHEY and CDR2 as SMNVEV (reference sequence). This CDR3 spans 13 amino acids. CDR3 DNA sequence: TGTGCCAGCACAGACAGCCTTTTGGGTGGCTACACCTTC. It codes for CASTDSLLGGYTF.